These 21 T cell receptor beta chains originate from one sample sequenced in a study of Ad26.COV2.S vaccination and SARS-CoV-2 variants. Treatment here: about 20 received Ad26.COV2.S at low or high dose, single or two shots; a few received placebo; per-sample allocation not given. Day 63 after the first injection of vaccine or placebo was the sampling time. Sequenced by immunoSEQ multiplex PCR; TCRdb stores in-frame clones only, minus some. The sample shows 200,000 to 300,000 clones, roughly 90% of them seen only once. The starting material was peripheral blood, obtained in a trial of Ad26.COV2.S vaccine versus placebo. Receptors were obtained from a person aged 18-60 years who received the Ad26.COV2.S COVID-19 vaccine or a placebo.

This clone was seen only once. This chain links TRBV2 with TRBJ2-2; unclear D gene. Trimming took off 10 bases at V and 1 base at J, with 16 bases between the two ends. This CDR3 contains 15 residues. CDR1 SNHLY and CDR2 FYNNEI come from the germline V gene. The CDR3 nucleotides are TGTGCCACCCTATCGGCGGAGAAGAACACCGGGGAGCTGTTTTTT. Amino acids: CATLSAEKNTGELFF.

The J gene is TRBJ2-1, the V gene TRBV19; 13 positions agree with TRBD2. CDR3 length: 21 amino acids. Unmatched junction bases numbered 14, after V lost 1 base and J lost 2 bases. Germline-derived CDR1 and CDR2 are LNHDA and SQIVND (reference sequence). CDR3 DNA: TGTGCCAGTAGTATAGCCCCAGGGCATACTAGCGGGAGGGCCACCTACAATGAGCAGTTCTTC. Translated, it gives CASSIAPGHTSGRATYNEQFF. Together with reference TRBV19 and TRBJ2-1, the CDR3 gives the full variable domain: DGGITQSPKYLFRKEGQNVTLSCEQNLNHDAMYWYRQDPGQGLRLIYYSQIVNDFQKGDIAEGYSVSREKKESFPLTVTSAQKNPTAFYLCASSIAPGHTSGRATYNEQFFGPGTRLTVL.

The rearrangement joins TRBV18 to TRBJ1-2; tentative D call: TRBD1 (5 bases). In germline, CDR1 is KGHSH, CDR2 LQKENI. The V and J ends lost 2 bases and 3 bases respectively, with 7 bases between them. This CDR3 contains 13 residues. The CDR3 DNA is TGTGCCAGCTCACCAGGGGGGGACTATGGCTACACCTTC. Translating it yields CASSPGGDYGYTF.

This sequence joins TRBV24-1 and TRBJ1-2; D may be TRBD1 (6 bases). The V end lost 4 bases, the J end lost 2 bases, and 10 bases lay between the germline ends. CDR3 size: 14 residues. Germline V CDR1 and CDR2: KGHDR, SFDVKD. The chain's CDR3 is CATSDLDRNYGYTF. CDR3 DNA: TGTGCCACCAGTGACCTGGACAGAAACTATGGCTACACCTTC.

The chain couples TRBV28 to TRBJ1-2; 11 bases match TRBD1. After removal of 8 bases from V and 3 bases from J, the junction contained 14 bases not matched to a gene. There are 17 residues in the CDR3. Germline CDR1 and CDR2: MDHEN and SYDVKM. CDR3 nucleotide sequence: TGTGCCAGCGGGCCAGGAGGACAGGGGGCGGAGCACTATGGCTACACCTTC. This encodes CASGPGGQGAEHYGYTF.

The chain combines TRBV21-1 with TRBJ2-1; TRBD2, the D gene given by the table, was not confirmed from the DNA. TRBV21-1 counts as a pseudogene. CDR3 length: 13 residues. Here the CDR3 reads CANPGLAGPEQFF. The CDR3 DNA is TGTGCCAACCCCGGACTAGCGGGTCCTGAGCAGTTCTTC.

The chain links TRBV28 to TRBJ2-5; D may be TRBD1 or TRBD2 (5 bases each). The germline V gene has CDR1 MDHEN and CDR2 SYDVKM. The CDR3 consists of 16 residues. Trimming stripped 5 bases from V and 5 bases from J, with 21 bases between. The chain's CDR3 is CASSPIPGRLGETQYF. The CDR3 DNA follows: TGTGCCAGCAGTCCAATTCCGGGACGGTTGGGTGAGACCCAGTACTTC.

Concerning this clone: Additional DNA sequences in this sample encode the identical CDR3. This chain links TRBV19 with TRBJ2-5, with 8 bases aligning to TRBD2. Germline V gene data show CDR1 as LNHDA and CDR2 as SQIVND (reference sequence). The CDR3 contains 14 residues. The V gene end was trimmed by 1 base and the J gene end by 4 bases; junction bases not matched to a gene: 2. CDR3 coding DNA: TGTGCCAGTAGTATAGGCCGGGGGGGAGAGACCCAGTACTTC. Translation gives CASSIGRGGETQYF.

The CDR3 DNA reads TGCGCCAGCAGCCAAGGCGGCGGACTAGCGGGTAATGAGCAGTTCTTC. This sequence encodes CASSQGGGLAGNEQFF. This rearrangement joins TRBV4-3 to TRBJ2-1, with 11 bases identical to TRBD2. Trimming took 1 base from V and 7 from J; bases not matched to a gene: 6. This CDR3 has 16 amino acids. Germline V lookup: CDR1 LGHNA, CDR2 YSLEER.

The chain links TRBV9 to TRBJ1-1; D is perhaps TRBD1 (6 bases). V was trimmed by 10 bases and J by 0 bases, leaving 13 bases between them. There are 13 residues in the CDR3. The germline gives CDR1 SGDLS, CDR2 YYNGEE. The CDR3: CASKGVMNTEAFF. CDR3 DNA: TGTGCCTCGAAGGGGGTCATGAACACTGAAGCTTTCTTT.

The rearrangement joins TRBV3-1 (or the pseudogene TRBV3-2) to TRBJ2-7; no clear D gene. This CDR3 has 15 amino acids. Germline V gene lookup returns CDR1 LGHDT and CDR2 YNNKEL (reference sequence). V lost 0 bases and J 2 bases, leaving 11 bases between the germline ends. The CDR3, as DNA: TGTGCCAGCAGCCAAGATTCGGGCGAAACCTACGAGCAGTACTTC. Encoded protein: CASSQDSGETYEQYF.

The chain uses TRBV6-5 and TRBJ2-7; 8 bases match TRBD1. Trimming cost V 2 bases and J 5 bases; bases outside gene matches: 8. The CDR3 consists of 15 residues. CDR1 MNHEY and CDR2 SVGAGI come from the germline V gene. CDR3 DNA sequence: TGTGCCAGCAGTTACAGAGAACAGGGGGTGAACGAGCAGTACTTC. The encoded protein is CASSYREQGVNEQYF.

The V call is TRBV6-5, the J call TRBJ2-3; TRBD1 might be the D (6 bases). V was trimmed by 0 bases and J by 9 bases, leaving 13 bases between them. The CDR3 runs to 14 residues. Germline values: CDR1 MNHEY, CDR2 SVGAGI. The CDR3 sequence: CASSYSTGKYTQYF. The CDR3 DNA reads as TGTGCCAGCAGTTACTCTACAGGGAAGTACACGCAGTATTTT.

The rearrangement links TRBV9 to TRBJ1-4; no clear D. V was pared by 0 bases and J by 7 bases, with 7 bases between. The CDR3 contains 13 residues. From germline, CDR1 is SGDLS and CDR2 YYNGEE. Here the CDR3 DNA reads TGTGCCAGCAGCGTAGGAAGAAGTGAAAAACTGTTTTTT. Translated, it gives CASSVGRSEKLFF.

The CDR3 reads CASSRLRLAGITDTQYF. In DNA, the CDR3 is TGTGCCAGCTCGCGCCTCAGGTTAGCGGGGATCACAGATACGCAGTATTTT. The chain couples TRBV18 to TRBJ2-3; 8 nucleotides line up with TRBD2. The CDR3 runs to 17 residues. Germline-derived CDR1 and CDR2 are KGHSH and LQKENI. V dropped 6 bases and J dropped 2; count of bases not matched to a gene: 13.

This chain links TRBV11-2 with TRBJ2-7; TRBD2 might be the D (5 bases). The CDR3 has 14 residues. CDR1 is SGHAT and CDR2 is FQNNGV in the germline V gene. Trimming left V 10 bases short and J 2 bases short, with 18 bases between. Here the CDR3 reads CATRGLSKTYEQYF. The CDR3 DNA sequence: TGTGCCACCAGAGGACTCTCCAAAACCTACGAGCAGTACTTC.

This clone was seen once. CDR3 protein: CASSEWRGGVVDNEQFF. CDR3 nucleotide sequence: TGCGCCAGCAGTGAGTGGAGGGGCGGGGTAGTGGACAATGAGCAGTTCTTC. The chain links TRBV10-2 to TRBJ2-1; D is perhaps TRBD2 (6 bases). Trimming shortened V by 1 base and J by 5 bases, and 18 bases separated the two germline ends. Per germline, CDR1 WSHSY and CDR2 SAAADI. CDR3 length: 17 residues.

In DNA, the CDR3 is TGCGCCAGCAGCTCAACCCCGGACAGGGACAGGGACGAGCAGTACTTC. Protein product: CASSSTPDRDRDEQYF. The chain has TRBV5-1 and TRBJ2-7; 9 nucleotides agree with TRBD1. This CDR3 region has 16 residues. The ends lost 3 bases at V and 5 bases at J; junction bases unmatched: 12. Looked up from germline, CDR1 is SGHRS and CDR2 is YFSETQ.

The CDR3 sequence: CASSQASGGTEAFF. CDR3 nucleotide sequence: TGTGCCAGCAGCCAAGCTTCAGGGGGAACTGAAGCTTTCTTT. The chain carries TRBV3-1 (or the pseudogene TRBV3-2) and TRBJ1-1; 7 bases match TRBD1. Trimming removed 1 base from V and 5 bases from J; junction bases left unmatched: 4. Looked up from germline, CDR1 is LGHDT and CDR2 is YNNKEL (reference sequence). The CDR3 spans 14 residues.

The chain carries TRBV30 and TRBJ2-7, with D uncertain. CDR3 size: 11 residues. Germline CDR1 is GTSNPN and CDR2 is SVGIG (reference sequence). V was pared by 4 bases and J by 4 bases, with 8 bases between. The CDR3 DNA is TGTGCCTGGACAGGAGATTACGAGCAGTACTTC. Translated, it gives CAWTGDYEQYF. The variable domain in full, with the rest retrieved from reference TRBV30 and TRBJ2-7, is SQTIHQWPATLVQPVGSPLSLECTVEGTSNPNLYWYRQAAGRGLQLLFYSVGIGQISSEVPQNLSASRPQDRQFILSSKKLLLSDSGFYLCAWTGDYEQYFGPGTRLTVT.

The rearrangement links TRBV6-2 or TRBV6-3 to TRBJ2-1; 10 positions agree with TRBD2. The CDR3 spans 15 residues. Germline V CDR1 and CDR2: MNHEY, SVGEGT. J lost 13 bases, V lost 0 bases, and 9 bases had no gene match. The CDR3 bases are TGTGCCAGCAGTTACTCACGGCTAGCGGGAGCCCCCCAGTTCTTC. It is translated as CASSYSRLAGAPQFF.